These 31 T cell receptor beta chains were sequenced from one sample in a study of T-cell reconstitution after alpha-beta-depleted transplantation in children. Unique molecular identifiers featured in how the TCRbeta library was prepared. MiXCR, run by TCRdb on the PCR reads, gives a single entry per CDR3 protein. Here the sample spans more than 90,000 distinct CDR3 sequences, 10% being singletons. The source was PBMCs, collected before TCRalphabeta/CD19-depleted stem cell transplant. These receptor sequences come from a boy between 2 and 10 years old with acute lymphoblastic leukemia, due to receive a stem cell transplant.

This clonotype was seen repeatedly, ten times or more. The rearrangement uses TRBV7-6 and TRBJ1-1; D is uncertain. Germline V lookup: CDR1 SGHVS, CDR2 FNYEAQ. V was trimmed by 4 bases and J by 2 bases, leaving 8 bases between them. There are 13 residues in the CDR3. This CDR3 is CASSSLPNTEAFF. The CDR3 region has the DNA TGTGCCAGCAGCTCCCTCCCCAACACTGAAGCTTTCTTT.

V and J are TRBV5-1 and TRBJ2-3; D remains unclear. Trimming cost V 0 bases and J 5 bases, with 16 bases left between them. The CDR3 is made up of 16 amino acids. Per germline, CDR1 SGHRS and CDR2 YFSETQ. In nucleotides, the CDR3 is TGCGCCAGCAGCTTGGAGGCTCCCCAAGCCGGAGATACGCAGTATTTT. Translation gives CASSLEAPQAGDTQYF. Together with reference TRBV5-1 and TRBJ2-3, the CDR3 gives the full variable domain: KAGVTQTPRYLIKTRGQQVTLSCSPISGHRSVSWYQQTPGQGLQFLFEYFSETQRNKGNFPGRFSGRQFSNSRSEMNVSTLELGDSALYLCASSLEAPQAGDTQYFGPGTRLTVL.

CDR3 in DNA: TGTGCCAGCAGTCCCTCGGTCTCCTACGAGCAGTACTTC. It specifies CASSPSVSYEQYF. The V call is TRBV27, the J call TRBJ2-7; D is unresolved. The V gene lost 5 bases and the J gene lost 0 bases, with 8 bases spanning the gap. The CDR3 totals 13 residues. Germline-derived CDR1 and CDR2 are MNHEY and SMNVEV (reference sequence).

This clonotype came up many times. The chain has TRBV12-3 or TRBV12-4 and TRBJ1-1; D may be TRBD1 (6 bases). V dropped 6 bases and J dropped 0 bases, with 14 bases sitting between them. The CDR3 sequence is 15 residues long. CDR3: CASSPSRGMNTEAFF. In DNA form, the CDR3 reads TGTGCCAGCAGCCCGAGCAGGGGAATGAACACTGAAGCTTTCTTT.

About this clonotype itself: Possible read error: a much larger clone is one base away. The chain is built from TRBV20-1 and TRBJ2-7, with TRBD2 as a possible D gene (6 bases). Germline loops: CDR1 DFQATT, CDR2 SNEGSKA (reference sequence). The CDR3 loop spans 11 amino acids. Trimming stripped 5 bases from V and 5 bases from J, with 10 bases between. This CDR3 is CSAPWGDEQYF. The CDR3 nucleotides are TGCAGTGCTCCATGGGGGGACGAGCAGTACTTC.

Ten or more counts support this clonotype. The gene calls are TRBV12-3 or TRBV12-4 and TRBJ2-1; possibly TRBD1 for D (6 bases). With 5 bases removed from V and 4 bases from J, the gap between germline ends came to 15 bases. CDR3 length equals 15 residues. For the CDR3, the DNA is TGTGCCAGCAGTCCCTCGGTAGGGGGATACAATGAGCAGTTCTTC. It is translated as CASSPSVGGYNEQFF.

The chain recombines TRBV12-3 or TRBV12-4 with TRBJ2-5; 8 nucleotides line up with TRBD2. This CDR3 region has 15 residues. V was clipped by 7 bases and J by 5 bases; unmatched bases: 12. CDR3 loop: CASTRRGSGSETQYF. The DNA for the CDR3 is TGTGCCAGCACCCGGAGGGGAAGCGGGAGTGAGACCCAGTACTTC.

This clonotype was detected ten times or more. The CDR3 spells CSAKSGQLNTEAFF. The CDR3 DNA follows: TGCAGTGCTAAATCGGGACAGCTGAACACTGAAGCTTTCTTT. This chain joins TRBV20-1 and TRBJ1-1; 7 positions match TRBD1. This CDR3 has 14 residues. Unmatched junction bases numbered 5, after V lost 4 bases and J lost 0 bases. Germline CDR1 reads DFQATT; CDR2 reads SNEGSKA (reference sequence).

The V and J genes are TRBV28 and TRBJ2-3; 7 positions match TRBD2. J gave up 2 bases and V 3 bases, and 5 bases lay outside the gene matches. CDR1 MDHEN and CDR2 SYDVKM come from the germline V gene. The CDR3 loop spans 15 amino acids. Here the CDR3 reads CASSFSAGVTDTQYF. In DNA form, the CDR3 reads TGTGCCAGCAGTTTCTCGGCGGGAGTCACAGATACGCAGTATTTT.

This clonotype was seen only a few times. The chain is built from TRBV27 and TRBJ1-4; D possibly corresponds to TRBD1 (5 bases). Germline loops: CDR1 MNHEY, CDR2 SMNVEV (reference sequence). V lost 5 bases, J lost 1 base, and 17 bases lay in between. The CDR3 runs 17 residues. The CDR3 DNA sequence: TGTGCCAGCAGTCGCTCTGGGGGACGGAGAACTAATGAAAAACTGTTTTTT. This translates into CASSRSGGRRTNEKLFF.

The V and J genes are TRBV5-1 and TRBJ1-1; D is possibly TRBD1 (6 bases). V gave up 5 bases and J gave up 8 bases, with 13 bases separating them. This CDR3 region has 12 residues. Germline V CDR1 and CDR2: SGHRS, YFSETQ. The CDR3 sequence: CASSLTGREAFF. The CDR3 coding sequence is TGCGCCAGCAGTCTTACAGGGAGGGAAGCTTTCTTT.

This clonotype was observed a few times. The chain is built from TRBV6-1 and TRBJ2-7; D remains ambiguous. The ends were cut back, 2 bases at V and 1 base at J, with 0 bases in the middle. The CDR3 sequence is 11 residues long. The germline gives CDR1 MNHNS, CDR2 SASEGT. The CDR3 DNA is TGTGCCAGCAGTGAATCCTACGAGCAGTACTTC. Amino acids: CASSESYEQYF.

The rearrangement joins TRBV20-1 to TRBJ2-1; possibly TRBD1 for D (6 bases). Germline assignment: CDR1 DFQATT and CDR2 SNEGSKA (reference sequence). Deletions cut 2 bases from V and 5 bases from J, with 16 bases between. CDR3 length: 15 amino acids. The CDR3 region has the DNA TGCAGTGCTAGAAGGCCAGGGTCAGGGGACAATGAGCAGTTCTTC. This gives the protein CSARRPGSGDNEQFF.

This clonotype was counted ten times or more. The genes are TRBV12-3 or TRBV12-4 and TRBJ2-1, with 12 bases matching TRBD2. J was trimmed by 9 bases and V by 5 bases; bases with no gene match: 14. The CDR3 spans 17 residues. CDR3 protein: CASSGGFSRLAGVEQFF. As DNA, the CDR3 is TGTGCCAGCAGTGGAGGCTTCTCGCGACTAGCGGGAGTTGAGCAGTTCTTC.

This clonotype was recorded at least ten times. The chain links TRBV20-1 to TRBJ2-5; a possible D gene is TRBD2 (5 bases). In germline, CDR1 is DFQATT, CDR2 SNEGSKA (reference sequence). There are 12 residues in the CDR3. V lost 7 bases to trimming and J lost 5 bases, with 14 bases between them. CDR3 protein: CSVWERGETQYF. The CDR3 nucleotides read TGCAGTGTCTGGGAGAGAGGGGAGACCCAGTACTTC.

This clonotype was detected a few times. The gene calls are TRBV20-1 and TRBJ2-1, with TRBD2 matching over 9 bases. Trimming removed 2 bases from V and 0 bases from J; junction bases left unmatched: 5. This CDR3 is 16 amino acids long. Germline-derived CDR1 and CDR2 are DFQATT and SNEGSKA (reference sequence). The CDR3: CSARLAGFHSYNEQFF. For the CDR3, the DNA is TGCAGTGCTAGACTAGCGGGATTTCACTCCTACAATGAGCAGTTCTTC.

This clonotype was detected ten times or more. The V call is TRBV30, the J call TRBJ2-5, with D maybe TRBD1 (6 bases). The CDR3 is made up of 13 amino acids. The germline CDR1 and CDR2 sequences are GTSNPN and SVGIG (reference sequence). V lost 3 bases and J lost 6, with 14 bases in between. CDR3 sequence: CAWSPGVWQTQYF. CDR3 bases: TGTGCCTGGAGCCCAGGGGTATGGCAGACCCAGTACTTC.

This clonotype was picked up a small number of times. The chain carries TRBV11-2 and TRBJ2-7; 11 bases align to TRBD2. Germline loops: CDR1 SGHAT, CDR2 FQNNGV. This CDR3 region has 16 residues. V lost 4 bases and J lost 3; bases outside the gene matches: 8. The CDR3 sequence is CASSSYTSGRGYEQYF. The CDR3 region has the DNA TGTGCCAGCAGCTCCTACACTAGCGGGAGAGGCTACGAGCAGTACTTC. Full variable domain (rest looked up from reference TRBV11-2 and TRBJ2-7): EAGVAQSPRYKIIEKRQSVAFWCNPISGHATLYWYQQILGQGPKLLIQFQNNGVVDDSQLPKDRFSAERLKGVDSTLKIQPAKLEDSAVYLCASSSYTSGRGYEQYFGPGTRLTVT.

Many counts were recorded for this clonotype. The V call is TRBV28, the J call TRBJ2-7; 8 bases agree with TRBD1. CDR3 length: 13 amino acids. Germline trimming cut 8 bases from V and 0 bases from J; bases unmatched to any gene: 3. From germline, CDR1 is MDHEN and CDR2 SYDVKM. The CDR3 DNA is TGTGCCAGCGGACAGGGTGACTCCTACGAGCAGTACTTC. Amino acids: CASGQGDSYEQYF.

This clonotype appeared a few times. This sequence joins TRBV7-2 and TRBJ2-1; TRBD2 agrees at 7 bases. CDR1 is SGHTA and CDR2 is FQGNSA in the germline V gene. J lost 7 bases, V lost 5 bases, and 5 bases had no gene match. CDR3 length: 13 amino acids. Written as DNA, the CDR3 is TGTGCCAGCAGCCCCGGACTAGAAAATGAGCAGTTCTTC. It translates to CASSPGLENEQFF.

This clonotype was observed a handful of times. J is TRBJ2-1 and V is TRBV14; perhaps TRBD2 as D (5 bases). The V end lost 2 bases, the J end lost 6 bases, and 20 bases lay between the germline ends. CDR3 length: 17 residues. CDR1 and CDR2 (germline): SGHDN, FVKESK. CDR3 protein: CASSQFHGIAIVNEQFF. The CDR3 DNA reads TGTGCCAGCAGCCAATTTCACGGGATCGCCATCGTCAATGAGCAGTTCTTC.

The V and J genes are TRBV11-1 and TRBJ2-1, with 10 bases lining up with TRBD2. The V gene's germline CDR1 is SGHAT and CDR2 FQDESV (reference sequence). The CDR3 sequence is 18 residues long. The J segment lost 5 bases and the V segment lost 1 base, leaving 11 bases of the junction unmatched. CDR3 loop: CASSLGTNWLAGDNEQFF. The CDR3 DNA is TGTGCCAGCAGCTTAGGAACCAATTGGCTAGCGGGAGACAATGAGCAGTTCTTC.

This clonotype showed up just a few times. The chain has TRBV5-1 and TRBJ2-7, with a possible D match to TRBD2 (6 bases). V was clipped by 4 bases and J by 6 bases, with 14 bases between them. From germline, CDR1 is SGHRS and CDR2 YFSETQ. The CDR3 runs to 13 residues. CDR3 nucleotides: TGCGCCAGCAGCCGCGGTGAGGGAGGCGAGCAGTACTTC. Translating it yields CASSRGEGGEQYF.

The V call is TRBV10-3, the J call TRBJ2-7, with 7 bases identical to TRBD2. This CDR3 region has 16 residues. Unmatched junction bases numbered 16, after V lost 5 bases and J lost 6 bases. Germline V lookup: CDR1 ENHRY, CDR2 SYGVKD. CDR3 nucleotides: TGTGCCATCAGTCCCCGCCCGAGGGCGGGAGCTAGCGAGCAGTACTTC. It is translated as CAISPRPRAGASEQYF.

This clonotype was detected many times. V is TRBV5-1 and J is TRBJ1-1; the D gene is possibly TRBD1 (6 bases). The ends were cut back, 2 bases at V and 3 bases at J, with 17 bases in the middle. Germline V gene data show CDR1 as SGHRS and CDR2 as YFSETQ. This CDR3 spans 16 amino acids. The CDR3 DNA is TGCGCCAGCAGCTTACTTTCCGGGACAACGGACACTGAAGCTTTCTTT. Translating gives CASSLLSGTTDTEAFF.

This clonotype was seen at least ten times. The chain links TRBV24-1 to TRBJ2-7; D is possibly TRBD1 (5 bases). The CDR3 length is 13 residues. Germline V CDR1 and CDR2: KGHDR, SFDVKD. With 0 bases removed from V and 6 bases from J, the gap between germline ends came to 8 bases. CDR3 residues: CATSDLWGGEQYF. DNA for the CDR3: TGTGCCACCAGTGATTTGTGGGGCGGCGAGCAGTACTTC.

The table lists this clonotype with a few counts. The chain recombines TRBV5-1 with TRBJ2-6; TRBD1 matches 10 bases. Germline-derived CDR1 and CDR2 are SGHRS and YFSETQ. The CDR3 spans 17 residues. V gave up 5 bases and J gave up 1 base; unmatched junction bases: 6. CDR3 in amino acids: CASSYGQGVSGANVLTF. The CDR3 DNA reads TGCGCCAGCAGTTACGGACAGGGGGTGTCTGGGGCCAACGTCCTGACTTTC.

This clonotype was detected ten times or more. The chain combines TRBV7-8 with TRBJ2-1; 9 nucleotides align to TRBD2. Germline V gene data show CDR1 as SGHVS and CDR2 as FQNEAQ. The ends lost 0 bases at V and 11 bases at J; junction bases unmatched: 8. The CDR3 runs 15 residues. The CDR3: CASSLAPSASGKQFF. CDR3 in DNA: TGTGCCAGCAGCTTAGCCCCCTCGGCTAGCGGGAAGCAGTTCTTC.

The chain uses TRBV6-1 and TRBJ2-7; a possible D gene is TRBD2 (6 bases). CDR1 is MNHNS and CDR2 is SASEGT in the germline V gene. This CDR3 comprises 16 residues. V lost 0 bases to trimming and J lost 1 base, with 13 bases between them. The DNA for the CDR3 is TGTGCCAGCAGTGAAGCGATAAGCGGGCCTTCCTACGAGCAGTACTTC. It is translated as CASSEAISGPSYEQYF.

The CDR3 is CASSLPLGREFGNEQFF. Here the CDR3 DNA reads TGTGCCAGCAGCTTACCCCTAGGGCGGGAGTTCGGGAATGAGCAGTTCTTC. The chain has TRBV7-8 and TRBJ2-1, with TRBD2 matching 7 bases. With 2 bases clipped from V and 7 bases from J, the junction kept 14 bases outside the gene matches. Germline V gene sequence: CDR1 SGHVS, CDR2 FQNEAQ. CDR3 length: 17 amino acids.

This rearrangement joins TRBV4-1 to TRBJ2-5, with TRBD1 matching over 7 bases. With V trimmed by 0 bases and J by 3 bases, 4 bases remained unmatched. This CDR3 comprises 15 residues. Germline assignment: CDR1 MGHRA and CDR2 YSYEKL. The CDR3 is CASSQDQGTEETQYF. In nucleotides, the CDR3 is TGCGCCAGCAGCCAAGATCAGGGGACAGAAGAGACCCAGTACTTC.